The 19 T cell receptor beta chains below were found in one sample sequenced in a study of blood T cell repertoires in COVID-19. The assay was immunoSEQ multiplex PCR, and TCRdb's table has in-frame clones only and misses some. Found here are about 85,000 clones, 70% to 90% of them singletons; the top ten hold less than 6.5%. Sequenced: peripheral blood. The source of these receptors is a man in his 60s with acute or convalescent COVID-19.

This clone was detected only once. The V call is TRBV5-4, the J call TRBJ2-3, with D possibly being TRBD1 (5 bases). Germline CDR1 and CDR2: SGHNT and YYREEE (reference sequence). V was pared by 0 bases and J by 0 bases, with 8 bases between. This CDR3 spans 15 amino acids. CDR3 bases: TGTGCCAGCAGCTTGGAAAGGGGTAGCACAGATACGCAGTATTTT. Amino acid sequence: CASSLERGSTDTQYF. The entire variable domain, with the rest obtained from reference TRBV5-4 and TRBJ2-3, is as follows: ETGVTQSPTHLIKTRGQQVTLRCSSQSGHNTVSWYQQALGQGPQFIFQYYREEENGRGNFPPRFSGLQFPNYSSELNVNALELDDSALYLCASSLERGSTDTQYFGPGTRLTVL.

V gene TRBV6-6 combines with J gene TRBJ2-1; D unresolved. V was shortened by 5 bases and J by 0 bases, with 5 bases between the two germline ends. Germline CDR1 is MNHNY and CDR2 is SVGAGI (reference sequence). The CDR3 totals 13 residues. The CDR3 spells CASSAGSYNEQFF. The CDR3, as DNA: TGTGCCAGCAGTGCCGGCTCCTACAATGAGCAGTTCTTC.

The rearrangement links TRBV4-3 to TRBJ2-7, with D possibly matching TRBD2 (6 bases). Trimming shortened V by 0 bases and J by 3 bases, and 12 bases separated the two germline ends. This CDR3 is built from 15 residues. Germline CDR1 and CDR2: LGHNA and YSLEER. Here the CDR3 DNA reads TGCGCCAGCAGCCAAGATCTGGGACTTCTCTACGAGCAGTACTTC. Amino acid sequence: CASSQDLGLLYEQYF.

On this clone: Other DNA sequences within the sample encode an identical CDR3. CDR3 nucleotides: TGTGCCAGCAGTGTACAGGGGATGAACACTGAAGCTTTCTTT. It encodes CASSVQGMNTEAFF. This chain uses TRBV2 with TRBJ1-1, with 7 bases matching TRBD1. Per the germline V gene, CDR1 is SNHLY and CDR2 is FYNNEI. V lost 4 bases and J lost 0; bases outside the gene matches: 2. There are 14 residues in the CDR3.

The chain carries TRBV6-9 and TRBJ2-3; perhaps TRBD2 as D (7 bases). The CDR3 contains 17 residues. V was cut by 6 bases and J by 3 bases, with 22 bases left in between. Germline V gene lookup returns CDR1 MNHGY and CDR2 SVAAGI. CDR3 in DNA: TGTGCCAGCAGGGCTTTTAGAGGGGGGGGGCATACAGATACGCAGTATTTT. It specifies CASRAFRGGGHTDTQYF.

V and J are TRBV5-4 and TRBJ2-3; D gene uncertain. This CDR3 contains 15 residues. V was clipped by 10 bases and J by 0 bases, with 18 bases between them. CDR1 and CDR2 (germline): SGHNT, YYREEE (reference sequence). The CDR3: CALHHGSSSTDTQYF. For the CDR3, the DNA is TGTGCCCTTCACCACGGGTCCTCTAGCACAGATACGCAGTATTTT.

This rearrangement joins TRBV4-1 to TRBJ1-2; D remains ambiguous. There are 14 residues in the CDR3. The germline V gene has CDR1 MGHRA and CDR2 YSYEKL. V lost 0 bases to trimming and J lost 5 bases, with 10 bases between them. The CDR3: CASSQEAGKYGYTF. The CDR3 nucleotides are TGCGCCAGCAGCCAAGAAGCAGGAAAGTATGGCTACACCTTC.

The genes are TRBV19 and TRBJ1-5, with 9 bases lining up with TRBD1. The V gene's germline CDR1 is LNHDA and CDR2 SQIVND (reference sequence). Trimming cost V 6 bases and J 5 bases; bases outside gene matches: 8. The length of the CDR3 is 15 residues. CDR3 region: CASRTGTGRDQPQHF. In DNA, the CDR3 is TGTGCCAGTAGGACGGGGACAGGGCGGGATCAGCCCCAGCATTTT.

In its sample, this clone was seen a few times. This chain uses TRBV20-1 with TRBJ2-7, with 9 bases matching TRBD2. V shed 3 bases and J 1 base; nucleotides not matched to a gene: 4. Germline lookup yields CDR1 DFQATT and CDR2 SNEGSKA (reference sequence). The CDR3 runs 14 residues. The DNA of the CDR3 is TGCAGTGCTAGTCCTAGCGGGAATTCCTACGAGCAGTACTTC. This encodes CSASPSGNSYEQYF.

CDR3 in DNA: TGTGCCAGCAGTGAACTCGTAGTGGGGAGTGTAAGCAATGAGCAGTTCTTC. This sequence encodes CASSELVVGSVSNEQFF. V gene TRBV6-4 combines with J gene TRBJ2-1, with D perhaps TRBD2 (5 bases). The V gene lost 3 bases and the J gene lost 6 bases, with 21 bases spanning the gap. The CDR3 is 17 amino acids. Germline CDR1 and CDR2: MRHNA and SNTAGT.

V gene TRBV5-6 combines with J gene TRBJ2-7; D is unresolved. Trimming took off 2 bases at V and 3 bases at J, with 15 bases between the two ends. The length of the CDR3 is 15 residues. From germline, CDR1 is SGHDT and CDR2 YYEEEE. CDR3 DNA: TGTGCCAGCAGCTTCATCGACAACCTGAGCTACGAGCAGTACTTC. Amino acids: CASSFIDNLSYEQYF.

The rearrangement joins TRBV15 to TRBJ1-2, with TRBD1 matching over 8 bases. The CDR3 covers 14 residues. CDR1 is LNHNV and CDR2 is YYDKDF in the germline V gene (reference sequence). V trimming: 4 bases; J trimming: 8 bases; junction bases outside the gene matches: 9. CDR3 in DNA: TGTGCCACCAGCACAAGGGTGACAGGGGAGGGCTACACCTTC. Translated, it gives CATSTRVTGEGYTF.

The CDR3 DNA reads TGTGCCAGCAGCGTAGGTCAGGGGAATTCACCCCTCCACTTT. Encoded protein: CASSVGQGNSPLHF. This rearrangement joins TRBV9 to TRBJ1-6, with D possibly being TRBD1 (6 bases). V lost 0 bases to trimming and J lost 7 bases, with 8 bases between them. The germline gives CDR1 SGDLS, CDR2 YYNGEE. The CDR3 has 14 residues.

The V gene is TRBV10-1, the J gene TRBJ1-1, with TRBD1 matching 7 bases. The trim removed 6 bases at V and 3 bases at J, leaving 4 bases unmatched. The germline V gene has CDR1 WNHNN and CDR2 SYGVQD (reference sequence). CDR3 length equals 13 residues. CDR3 region: CASRQGIHTEAFF. CDR3 bases: TGCGCCAGCAGACAGGGGATTCACACTGAAGCTTTCTTT.

The CDR3 here is CASRWAGSNQPQHF. The CDR3 DNA reads TGTGCCAGCAGGTGGGCGGGTAGCAATCAGCCCCAGCATTTT. The rearrangement links TRBV2 to TRBJ1-5; D is ambiguous. Germline V lookup: CDR1 SNHLY, CDR2 FYNNEI. The V and J ends lost 6 bases and 0 bases respectively, with 9 bases between them. The CDR3 has 14 amino acids.

The V and J genes are TRBV14 and TRBJ2-1; tentative D call: TRBD2 (5 bases). This CDR3 has 15 residues. Per the germline V gene, CDR1 is SGHDN and CDR2 is FVKESK. Trimming removed 1 base from V and 7 bases from J, with 14 bases in between. CDR3 in DNA: TGTGCCAGCAGCCAAGGAACGGGGTTCGAAAATGAGCAGTTCTTC. Amino acid sequence: CASSQGTGFENEQFF.

The chain employs TRBV2 and TRBJ1-2; 7 nucleotides line up with TRBD1. CDR3 length equals 12 residues. V lost 5 bases and J lost 11; bases outside the gene matches: 8. CDR1 is SNHLY and CDR2 is FYNNEI in the germline V gene. CDR3 residues: CASSTTGVGYTF. DNA of the CDR3: TGTGCCAGCAGTACAACAGGGGTGGGGTACACCTTC.

The V and J genes are TRBV19 and TRBJ2-5; 13 bases match TRBD2. Trimming took 6 bases from V and 5 from J; bases not matched to a gene: 9. The CDR3 runs 16 residues. Per the germline V gene, CDR1 is LNHDA and CDR2 is SQIVND (reference sequence). CDR3 protein: CASRPTSGGAGETQYF. CDR3 coding DNA: TGTGCCAGTAGGCCTACTAGCGGGGGGGCCGGGGAGACCCAGTACTTC.

The rearrangement uses TRBV6-1 and TRBJ1-2; no firm D call. The germline gives CDR1 MNHNS, CDR2 SASEGT. The CDR3 covers 14 residues. V dropped 0 bases and J dropped 7 bases, with 12 bases sitting between them. CDR3 sequence: CASSEAAAASGYTF. Here the CDR3 DNA reads TGTGCCAGCAGTGAAGCTGCAGCTGCTAGTGGCTACACCTTC.